These 8 T cell receptor beta chains were sequenced from one sample in a study of CD4 T cells in relation to SARS-CoV-2 and coronaviruses. These receptors have no known antigen. Unexposed donor CD4+ T cells date from 2011-2018, before the COVID-19 pandemic. The cells were cultured for roughly 11 days before CD4+ T cells were isolated. Repertoires were generated with immunoSEQ multiplex PCR, while TCRdb's copy carries only in-frame clones and drops some. This sample carries tens of thousands of clones, 60% to 85% of them seen once, and the ten largest clones take roughly a fifth. The sequenced sample was CD4+ T cells from PBMCs, cultured in vitro. All receptors come from a human donor in good health.

CDR3 region: CASSQERGSIQYF. The DNA of the CDR3 is TGTGCCAGCAGCCAAGAACGGGGTTCCATTCAGTACTTC. This chain joins TRBV4-2 and TRBJ2-4; D is perhaps TRBD2 (5 bases). There are 13 residues in the CDR3. V was pared by 0 bases and J by 9 bases, with 9 bases between. Germline CDR1 and CDR2: LGHNA and YNFKEQ.

The chain employs TRBV14 and TRBJ2-1; 7 nucleotides align to TRBD2. J lost 6 bases, V lost 0 bases, and 11 bases had no gene match. The CDR3 extends over 17 amino acids. The germline CDR1 and CDR2 sequences are SGHDN and FVKESK. The CDR3 sequence: CASSQDRAGVVGNEQFF. Here the CDR3 DNA reads TGTGCCAGCAGCCAAGATAGGGCGGGAGTTGTGGGCAATGAGCAGTTCTTC.

This clone was observed a few times. This chain links TRBV5-8 with TRBJ1-5; D gene unclear. Trimming pared 4 bases from V and 2 bases from J, leaving 16 bases between. Germline V gives CDR1 SGHTS, CDR2 YDEGEE. The CDR3 has 16 residues. CDR3 nucleotide sequence: TGTGCCAGCAGCACAAGACCCTTCCGTGGCAATCAGCCCCAGCATTTT. Its protein is CASSTRPFRGNQPQHF.

V usage is TRBV19 and J usage is TRBJ1-5; tentatively, D is TRBD1 (5 bases). This CDR3 is 16 amino acids long. CDR1 and CDR2 (germline): LNHDA, SQIVND (reference sequence). The ends were cut back, 0 bases at V and 0 bases at J, with 9 bases in the middle. This CDR3 is CASSIDFGGSNQPQHF. As DNA, the CDR3 is TGTGCCAGTAGTATAGATTTCGGGGGTAGCAATCAGCCCCAGCATTTT.

J is TRBJ1-1 and V is TRBV6-5; TRBD1 matches at 10 bases. Looked up from germline, CDR1 is MNHEY and CDR2 is SVGAGI. The J segment lost 1 base and the V segment lost 4 bases, leaving 6 bases of the junction unmatched. CDR3 length equals 16 residues. CDR3 residues: CASSSWTGGENTEAFF. CDR3 bases: TGTGCCAGCAGTTCCTGGACAGGGGGGGAGAACACTGAAGCTTTCTTT.

The V and J genes are TRBV5-5 and TRBJ1-2, with a tentative D call TRBD1 (6 bases). Germline V gene lookup returns CDR1 SGHKS and CDR2 YYEKEE (reference sequence). V was cut by 4 bases and J by 5 bases, with 21 bases left in between. This CDR3 contains 16 residues. CDR3 sequence reads: CASSPGMGTRNYGYTF. DNA for the CDR3: TGTGCCAGCAGCCCCGGGATGGGGACAAGAAATTATGGCTACACCTTC. Based on the CDR3 plus reference TRBV5-5 and TRBJ1-2, the full variable domain is DAGVTQSPTHLIKTRGQQVTLRCSPISGHKSVSWYQQVLGQGPQFIFQYYEKEERGRGNFPDRFSARQFPNYSSELNVNALLLGDSALYLCASSPGMGTRNYGYTFGSGTRLTVV.

This clone was observed a handful of times. CDR3 protein: CSVDRGWDTGELFF. In nucleotides, the CDR3 is TGCAGCGTTGACAGGGGTTGGGACACCGGGGAGCTGTTTTTT. This chain joins TRBV29-1 and TRBJ2-2; tentatively, D is TRBD1 (6 bases). Germline CDR1 is SQVTM and CDR2 is ANQGSEA. With 3 bases removed from V and 3 bases from J, the gap between germline ends came to 11 bases. The CDR3 length is 14 residues.

The chain uses TRBV6-6 and TRBJ2-5; TRBD1 aligns across 9 bases. J lost 4 bases, V lost 2 bases, and 5 bases had no gene match. Germline CDR1 reads MNHNY; CDR2 reads SVGAGI (reference sequence). This CDR3 spans 15 amino acids. The CDR3 region is CASSYVPTGGETQYF. CDR3 DNA sequence: TGTGCCAGCAGTTACGTCCCGACAGGGGGAGAGACCCAGTACTTC.